These 28 T cell receptor beta chains originate from one sample sequenced in a study of blood T cell repertoires in COVID-19. TCRdb keeps only in-frame clones here, not all; method: immunoSEQ multiplex PCR. The sample lists around 200,000 clones; roughly 88% were seen once. The sequencing sample was made of peripheral blood. These receptors all stem from a woman older than 75 with acute or convalescent COVID-19.

The V and J genes are TRBV15 and TRBJ1-2, with a possible D match to TRBD1 (5 bases). The CDR3 spans 14 residues. From germline, CDR1 is LNHNV and CDR2 YYDKDF (reference sequence). V lost 1 base and J lost 7, with 13 bases in between. CDR3 protein: CATSRGQRGRGYTF. The CDR3 nucleotides read TGTGCCACCAGCAGAGGACAGCGGGGCCGTGGCTACACCTTC. Full variable domain (remainder filled in from reference TRBV15 and TRBJ1-2): DAMVIQNPRYQVTQFGKPVTLSCSQTLNHNVMYWYQQKSSQAPKLLFHYYDKDFNNEADTPDNFQSRRPNTSFCFLDIRSPGLGDTAMYLCATSRGQRGRGYTFGSGTRLTVV.

This rearrangement joins TRBV9 to TRBJ2-2; D not certain. The CDR3 consists of 15 residues. With 3 bases removed from V and 2 bases from J, the gap between germline ends came to 11 bases. Germline V gene lookup returns CDR1 SGDLS and CDR2 YYNGEE. The CDR3 DNA follows: TGTGCCAGCAGCGCACAGAGTTATAACACCGGGGAGCTGTTTTTT. As protein: CASSAQSYNTGELFF. The full variable domain, its missing parts supplied by reference TRBV9 and TRBJ2-2, is DSGVTQTPKHLITATGQRVTLRCSPRSGDLSVYWYQQSLDQGLQFLIQYYNGEERAKGNILERFSAQQFPDLHSELNLSSLELGDSALYFCASSAQSYNTGELFFGEGSRLTVL.

For the CDR3, the DNA is TGTGCCAGCAGCGTAGCTGTTGGACTTTCCAACAATGAGCAGTTCTTC. It is translated as CASSVAVGLSNNEQFF. The genes are TRBV9 and TRBJ2-1, with a tentative D call TRBD2 (5 bases). Germline V gene data show CDR1 as SGDLS and CDR2 as YYNGEE. Trimming cost V 0 bases and J 5 bases, with 15 bases left between them. The CDR3 is 16 amino acids.

The CDR3 region has the DNA TGTGCCAGCGGAGGGACTAGCGGGACAGATACGCAGTATTTT. Its protein is CASGGTSGTDTQYF. V and J are TRBV9 and TRBJ2-3; 12 bases fit TRBD2. The length of the CDR3 is 14 residues. Trimming removed 7 bases from V and 3 bases from J; junction bases left unmatched: 3. Germline CDR1 reads SGDLS; CDR2 reads YYNGEE. Drawing the rest from reference TRBV9 and TRBJ2-3, the complete variable domain is DSGVTQTPKHLITATGQRVTLRCSPRSGDLSVYWYQQSLDQGLQFLIQYYNGEERAKGNILERFSAQQFPDLHSELNLSSLELGDSALYFCASGGTSGTDTQYFGPGTRLTVL.

The genes are TRBV3-1 (or the pseudogene TRBV3-2) and TRBJ1-1; unclear D gene. The CDR3 has 15 amino acids. V shed 1 base and J shed 5 bases, with 14 bases lying between them. Per germline, CDR1 LGHDT and CDR2 YNNKEL (reference sequence). As DNA, the CDR3 is TGTGCCAGCAGCCAAGTCCCAGGTGAAGGAACTGAAGCTTTCTTT. Its translation: CASSQVPGEGTEAFF.

The chain has TRBV19 and TRBJ2-3; 8 nucleotides match TRBD2. Germline V gene data show CDR1 as LNHDA and CDR2 as SQIVND (reference sequence). V lost 4 bases to trimming and J lost 5 bases; unmatched junction nucleotides: 11. The CDR3 is made up of 16 amino acids. This chain's CDR3 is CASSTLAGQTGDTQYF. In DNA form, the CDR3 reads TGTGCCAGTAGTACCCTAGCGGGCCAAACTGGAGATACGCAGTATTTT.

V usage is TRBV20-1 and J usage is TRBJ1-2, with no clear D. This CDR3 region has 11 residues. V was clipped by 3 bases and J by 6 bases, with 8 bases between them. Germline lookup yields CDR1 DFQATT and CDR2 SNEGSKA (reference sequence). This chain's CDR3 is CSARIGDGYTF. CDR3 bases: TGCAGTGCTAGGATCGGGGATGGCTACACCTTC.

This rearrangement joins TRBV6-5 to TRBJ2-3, with TRBD2 as a possible D gene (6 bases). Germline CDR1 MNHEY, CDR2 SVGAGI. V shed 2 bases and J shed 6 bases, with 12 bases lying between them. The CDR3 length is 14 residues. CDR3 nucleotide sequence: TGTGCCAGCAGTTACGGGACTTCGGTCGATACGCAGTATTTT. This codes for CASSYGTSVDTQYF.

The sample holds one count of this clone. The rearrangement links TRBV7-2 to TRBJ2-7, with 11 bases matching TRBD1. V lost 5 bases and J lost 2; bases outside the gene matches: 5. Germline CDR1 reads SGHTA; CDR2 reads FQGNSA. The CDR3 covers 15 residues. The CDR3 sequence: CASSPGTGGTYEQYF. CDR3 bases: TGTGCCAGCAGCCCGGGGACAGGGGGGACCTACGAGCAGTACTTC.

This chain uses TRBV5-6 with TRBJ1-6, with 7 nucleotides matching TRBD1. Germline lookup yields CDR1 SGHDT and CDR2 YYEEEE. The CDR3 loop spans 14 amino acids. With 6 bases clipped from V and 6 bases from J, the junction kept 6 bases outside the gene matches. CDR3 sequence (DNA): TGTGCCAGCACCCACCGGGACAGTAATTCACCCCTCCACTTT. Its translation: CASTHRDSNSPLHF.

The gene calls are TRBV4-3 and TRBJ1-1, with 7 bases lining up with TRBD1. Per germline, CDR1 LGHNA and CDR2 YSLEER. V dropped 2 bases and J dropped 1; count of bases not matched to a gene: 19. The CDR3 consists of 20 residues. CDR3: CASSQRSVQGLGFGNTEAFF. The DNA for the CDR3 is TGCGCCAGCAGCCAACGTTCGGTACAGGGGCTTGGGTTCGGGAACACTGAAGCTTTCTTT.

This clone has a single count. This chain connects TRBV14 to TRBJ2-3; 9 bases align to TRBD2. The ends lost 4 bases at V and 4 bases at J; junction bases unmatched: 9. The CDR3 runs 16 residues. Germline V gene lookup returns CDR1 SGHDN and CDR2 FVKESK. CDR3 amino acids: CASSPTPGLAADTQYF. The CDR3 nucleotides read TGTGCCAGCAGCCCGACCCCGGGACTAGCCGCAGATACGCAGTATTTT. The whole variable domain, filled in from reference TRBV14 and TRBJ2-3, reads EAGVTQFPSHSVIEKGQTVTLRCDPISGHDNLYWYRRVMGKEIKFLLHFVKESKQDESGMPNNRFLAERTGGTYSTLKVQPAELEDSGVYFCASSPTPGLAADTQYFGPGTRLTVL.

The chain is built from TRBV27 and TRBJ1-1; D is unresolved. This CDR3 is 13 amino acids long. The germline V gene has CDR1 MNHEY and CDR2 SMNVEV (reference sequence). Trimming took off 3 bases at V and 0 bases at J, with 5 bases between the two ends. The CDR3: CASSFFVNTEAFF. In DNA form, the CDR3 reads TGTGCCAGCAGTTTCTTCGTGAACACTGAAGCTTTCTTT.

This clone was seen a few times. The rearrangement uses TRBV18 and TRBJ1-2, with TRBD1 identical over 9 bases. V was clipped by 3 bases and J by 7 bases; unmatched bases: 6. Germline assignment: CDR1 KGHSH and CDR2 LQKENI. This CDR3 comprises 14 residues. The DNA for the CDR3 is TGTGCCAGCTCACCGCCGGGACAGGGTGGTGGCTACACCTTC. This gives the protein CASSPPGQGGGYTF.

V is TRBV7-2 and J is TRBJ2-7; no clear D. This CDR3 spans 15 amino acids. In germline, CDR1 is SGHTA, CDR2 FQGNSA. V shed 0 bases and J shed 2 bases, with 11 bases lying between them. The CDR3 sequence is CASSLAVMAAYEQYF. The CDR3 DNA reads TGTGCCAGCAGCTTAGCGGTAATGGCGGCCTACGAGCAGTACTTC.

The J gene is TRBJ2-5, the V gene TRBV5-4; 10 positions agree with TRBD1. CDR3 size: 14 residues. In germline, CDR1 is SGHNT, CDR2 YYREEE (reference sequence). Trimming cost V 4 bases and J 5 bases; bases outside gene matches: 5. CDR3 residues: CASSTDRGWETQYF. The CDR3 bases are TGTGCCAGCAGCACGGACAGGGGGTGGGAGACCCAGTACTTC.

This rearrangement joins TRBV4-1 to TRBJ1-1; 10 positions match TRBD1. The CDR3 extends over 16 amino acids. The V and J ends lost 4 bases and 4 bases, in that order; junction bases with no gene match: 9. CDR1 MGHRA and CDR2 YSYEKL come from the germline V gene. CDR3 residues: CASSLTPGQGGTEAFF. The CDR3 region has the DNA TGCGCCAGCAGCCTGACCCCCGGACAGGGGGGCACTGAAGCTTTCTTT.

V is TRBV20-1 and J is TRBJ2-5; 7 bases are a match to TRBD2. Germline V gives CDR1 DFQATT, CDR2 SNEGSKA (reference sequence). Trimming cost V 3 bases and J 2 bases; bases outside gene matches: 15. The CDR3 is 17 amino acids. CDR3 in amino acids: CSASPSVRASGQETQYF. In DNA, the CDR3 is TGCAGTGCTAGTCCTTCCGTCCGGGCTAGCGGACAAGAGACCCAGTACTTC.

The chain is built from TRBV18 and TRBJ2-3, with 7 positions matching TRBD2. Germline CDR1 is KGHSH and CDR2 is LQKENI. The junction had 9 bases not matched to a gene; V was cut back by 5 bases and J by 4 bases. The length of the CDR3 is 15 residues. The CDR3 DNA reads as TGTGCCAGCTCAGCCTTGACTAGCCCCTCAGATACGCAGTATTTT. Translated: CASSALTSPSDTQYF.

Only a few counts were recorded for this clone. The rearrangement uses TRBV15 and TRBJ2-3; 8 bases are shared with TRBD2. V dropped 1 base and J dropped 1; count of bases not matched to a gene: 7. Germline CDR1 is LNHNV and CDR2 is YYDKDF (reference sequence). The CDR3 contains 17 residues. As DNA, the CDR3 is TGTGCCACCAGCAGAGTTGCAGCGGGAGCGGGCACAGATACGCAGTATTTT. Translation gives CATSRVAAGAGTDTQYF.

This clone has only a few counts. The same CDR3 is also encoded by other DNA sequences in this sample. The gene calls are TRBV11-2 and TRBJ1-5, with D uncertain. V was clipped by 0 bases and J by 4 bases, with 4 bases between them. The CDR3 consists of 13 residues. From germline, CDR1 is SGHAT and CDR2 FQNNGV. The CDR3 nucleotides read TGTGCCAGCAGCTTAGATCGGAATCAGCCCCAGCATTTT. This codes for CASSLDRNQPQHF.

This CDR3 reads CASSDGQNLMNTEAFF. The CDR3 DNA follows: TGCGCCAGCAGTGACGGACAGAATCTAATGAACACTGAAGCTTTCTTT. The chain carries TRBV10-1 and TRBJ1-1; D possibly corresponds to TRBD1 (6 bases). This CDR3 is built from 16 residues. Germline values: CDR1 WNHNN, CDR2 SYGVQD (reference sequence). V lost 3 bases to trimming and J lost 0 bases, with 14 bases between them.

The rearrangement uses TRBV4-1 and TRBJ2-3; maybe TRBD2 (5 bases). This CDR3 contains 18 residues. Deletions cut 3 bases from V and 0 bases from J, with 19 bases between. The V gene's germline CDR1 is MGHRA and CDR2 YSYEKL. The CDR3 here is CASSHQLGLARSTDTQYF. CDR3 nucleotides: TGCGCCAGCAGCCACCAACTAGGCTTGGCTAGGAGCACAGATACGCAGTATTTT.

V gene TRBV2 combines with J gene TRBJ2-5, with D unclear. This CDR3 comprises 12 residues. Trimming pared 7 bases from V and 7 bases from J, leaving 13 bases between. CDR1 and CDR2 from the germline V gene are SNHLY and FYNNEI. CDR3 in DNA: TGTGCCAGCAATCGAGAAATCGGGACCCAGTACTTC. Amino acid sequence: CASNREIGTQYF.

The chain links TRBV19 to TRBJ2-7, with D tentatively TRBD2 (6 bases). CDR3 size: 16 residues. The ends were cut back, 2 bases at V and 6 bases at J, with 20 bases in the middle. Germline V lookup: CDR1 LNHDA, CDR2 SQIVND (reference sequence). CDR3 amino acids: CASSITQTWGAGEQYF. The CDR3 DNA sequence: TGTGCCAGTAGTATAACCCAGACGTGGGGAGCGGGCGAGCAGTACTTC.

The J gene is TRBJ1-1, the V gene TRBV19; maybe TRBD1 (6 bases). The CDR3 runs to 16 residues. V dropped 7 bases and J dropped 5 bases, with 23 bases sitting between them. CDR1 LNHDA and CDR2 SQIVND come from the germline V gene (reference sequence). The chain's CDR3 is CASTPRKGVIKTEAFF. The CDR3 DNA follows: TGTGCCAGTACTCCTCGGAAGGGGGTCATTAAAACTGAAGCTTTCTTT.

The V call is TRBV27, the J call TRBJ2-5, with a tentative D call TRBD1 (6 bases). The CDR3 totals 13 residues. The germline V and J ends were trimmed by 4 bases and 2 bases, with 8 bases remaining between them. Germline assignment: CDR1 MNHEY and CDR2 SMNVEV (reference sequence). DNA for the CDR3: TGTGCCAGCAGTTGGACAGATCAAGAGACCCAGTACTTC. Protein: CASSWTDQETQYF.

The CDR3 DNA is TGCAGCGCTAAACAGGGTGGGAATGAGCAGTTCTTC. This codes for CSAKQGGNEQFF. The chain employs TRBV29-1 and TRBJ2-1, with D possibly TRBD1 on 6 matching bases. The V end lost 7 bases, the J end lost 7 bases, and 14 bases lay between the germline ends. Germline V lookup: CDR1 SQVTM, CDR2 ANQGSEA. CDR3 length equals 12 residues.